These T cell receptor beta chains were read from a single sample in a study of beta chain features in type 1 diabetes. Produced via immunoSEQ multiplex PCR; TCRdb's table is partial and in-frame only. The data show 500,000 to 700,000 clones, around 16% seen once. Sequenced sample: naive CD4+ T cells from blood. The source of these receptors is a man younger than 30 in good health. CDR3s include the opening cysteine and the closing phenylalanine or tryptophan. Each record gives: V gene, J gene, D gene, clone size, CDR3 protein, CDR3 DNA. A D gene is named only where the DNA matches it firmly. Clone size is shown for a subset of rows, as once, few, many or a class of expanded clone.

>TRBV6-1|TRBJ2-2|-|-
CASSVVGQNTGELFF
TGTGCCAGCAGTGTTGTGGGGCAGAACACCGGGGAGCTGTTTTTT
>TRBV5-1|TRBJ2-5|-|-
CASSRQLQETQYF
TGCGCCAGCAGTCGTCAGCTCCAAGAGACCCAGTACTTC
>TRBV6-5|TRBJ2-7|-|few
CASSTPYEQYF
TGTGCCAGCAGTACCCCCTACGAGCAGTACTTC
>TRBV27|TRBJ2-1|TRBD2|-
CASSLGVAGINEQFF
TGTGCCAGCAGTCTCGGGGTAGCGGGGATCAATGAGCAGTTCTTC
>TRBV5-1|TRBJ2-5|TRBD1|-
CASSKGTEIETQYF
TGCGCCAGCAGTAAGGGGACAGAAATAGAGACCCAGTACTTC
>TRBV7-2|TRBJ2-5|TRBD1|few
CASSQDRGQGEQYF
TGTGCCAGCAGCCAGGACAGGGGGCAAGGGGAGCAGTACTTC
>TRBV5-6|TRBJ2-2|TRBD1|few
CASSPRQGNTGELFF
TGTGCCAGCAGTCCTCGACAGGGAAACACCGGGGAGCTGTTTTTT
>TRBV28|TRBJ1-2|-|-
CASSSGFYGYTF
TGTGCCAGCAGTTCAGGGTTCTATGGCTACACCTTC
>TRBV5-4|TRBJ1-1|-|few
CASSAESYTEAFF
TGTGCCAGCAGCGCCGAGAGCTACACTGAAGCTTTCTTT
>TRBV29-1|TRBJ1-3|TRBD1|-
CSVRGQGVRNTIYF
TGCAGCGTGAGGGGACAGGGAGTAAGAAACACCATATATTTT
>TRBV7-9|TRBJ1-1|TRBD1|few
CASSPGTGSAEAFF
TGTGCCAGCAGCCCTGGGACAGGGAGCGCTGAAGCTTTCTTT
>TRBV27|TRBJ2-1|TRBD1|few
CASSFRPGTGVPNEQFF
TGTGCCAGCAGTTTTCGTCCCGGGACAGGGGTCCCTAATGAGCAGTTCTTC
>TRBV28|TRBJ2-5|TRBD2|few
CASSLGTSGIGETQYF
TGTGCCAGCAGTTTGGGGACTAGCGGGATAGGAGAGACCCAGTACTTC
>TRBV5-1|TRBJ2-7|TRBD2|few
CASSTLGGIEQYF
TGCGCCAGCAGCACCCTGGGGGGGATCGAGCAGTACTTC
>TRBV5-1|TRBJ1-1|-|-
CASSFDRNTEAFF
TGCGCCAGCAGTTTCGACAGGAACACTGAAGCTTTCTTT
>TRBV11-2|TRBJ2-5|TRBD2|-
CASSRTSGGFWETQYF
TGTGCCAGCAGCCGGACTAGCGGGGGGTTCTGGGAGACCCAGTACTTC
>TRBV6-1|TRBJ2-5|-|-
CASSRGARQETQYF
TGTGCCAGCAGTAGGGGGGCGCGACAGGAGACCCAGTACTTC
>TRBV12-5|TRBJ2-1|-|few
CASGLVQGGVAANEQFF
TGTGCTAGTGGTTTGGTACAGGGAGGCGTGGCAGCCAATGAGCAGTTCTTC
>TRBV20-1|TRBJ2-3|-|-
CSAVLVDTQYF
TGCAGTGCTGTACTAGTTGATACGCAGTATTTT
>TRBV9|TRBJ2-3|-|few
CASSTRQADTQYF
TGTGCCAGCAGCACCCGACAGGCAGATACGCAGTATTTT
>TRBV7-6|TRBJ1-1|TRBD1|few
CASKLGQGSTEAFF
TGTGCCAGCAAACTAGGACAGGGGAGTACTGAAGCTTTCTTT
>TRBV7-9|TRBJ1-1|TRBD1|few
CASSPSGTGGRTEAFF
TGTGCCAGCAGCCCAAGCGGGACAGGGGGCCGGACTGAAGCTTTCTTT
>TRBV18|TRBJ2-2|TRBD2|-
CASSRTSGANTGELFF
TGTGCCAGCTCAAGGACTAGCGGGGCCAACACCGGGGAGCTGTTTTTT
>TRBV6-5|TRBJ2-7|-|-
CASRTGALYYEQYF
TGTGCCAGCAGGACGGGTGCCCTCTACTACGAGCAGTACTTC
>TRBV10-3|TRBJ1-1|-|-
CAISGEGGTEAFF
TGTGCCATCAGTGGAGAGGGGGGCACTGAAGCTTTCTTT
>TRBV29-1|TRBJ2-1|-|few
CSVEGGKLGDEQFF
TGCAGCGTTGAAGGCGGAAAACTGGGGGATGAGCAGTTCTTC
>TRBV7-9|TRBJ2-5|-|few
CASSQQTGEVETQYF
TGTGCCAGCAGCCAACAAACAGGGGAGGTAGAGACCCAGTACTTC
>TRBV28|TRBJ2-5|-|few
CASIRSLSGETQYF
TGTGCCAGCATAAGGAGCTTGTCGGGGGAGACCCAGTACTTC
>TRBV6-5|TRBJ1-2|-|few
CASSYGRLAPSYTF
TGTGCCAGCAGTTACGGCAGGCTAGCCCCAAGCTACACCTTC
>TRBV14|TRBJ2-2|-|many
CASSARGSNTGELFF
TGTGCCAGCAGCGCACGGGGTTCGAACACCGGGGAGCTGTTTTTT
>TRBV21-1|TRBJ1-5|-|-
CASSRGGQYQPQHF
TGTGCCAGCAGCCGAGGGGGGCAGTATCAGCCCCAGCATTTT
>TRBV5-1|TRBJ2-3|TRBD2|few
CASSPEGLARKYF
TGCGCCAGCAGCCCCGAGGGACTAGCGCGGAAGTATTTT
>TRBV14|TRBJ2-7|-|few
CASSLRRGRGEQYF
TGTGCCAGCAGCCTAAGGAGGGGTCGTGGGGAGCAGTACTTC
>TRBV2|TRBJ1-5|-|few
CASSLGVRQPQHF
TGTGCCAGCAGTCTAGGGGTTAGGCAGCCCCAGCATTTT
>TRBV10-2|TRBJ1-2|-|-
CASSKPGSSTHYGYTF
TGCGCCAGCAGTAAGCCAGGGTCCTCAACGCACTATGGCTACACCTTC
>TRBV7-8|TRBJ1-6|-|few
CASSFTFSPLHF
TGTGCCAGCAGCTTCACTTTTTCACCCCTCCACTTT
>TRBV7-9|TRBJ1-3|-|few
CAGLTGTSGNTIYF
TGTGCCGGATTAACAGGGACTTCTGGAAACACCATATATTTT
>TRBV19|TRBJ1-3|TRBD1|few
CASSQQGRTSGNTIYF
TGTGCCAGTAGCCAACAGGGGCGCACCTCTGGAAACACCATATATTTT
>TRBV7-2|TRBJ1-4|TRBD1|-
CASSRVDRGDEKLFF
TGTGCCAGCAGCCGCGTCGACAGGGGGGATGAAAAACTGTTTTTT
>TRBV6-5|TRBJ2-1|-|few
CASRRTTPYNEQFF
TGTGCCAGCAGACGGACTACGCCCTACAATGAGCAGTTCTTC
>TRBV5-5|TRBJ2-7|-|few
CASTRAVTSYEQYF
TGTGCCAGCACCAGGGCAGTGACCTCCTACGAGCAGTACTTC
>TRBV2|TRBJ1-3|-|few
CASSEALHRGSGNTIYF
TGTGCCAGCAGTGAAGCGCTTCATCGGGGCTCTGGAAACACCATATATTTT
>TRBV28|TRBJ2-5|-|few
CASSQSSGVQTQYF
TGTGCCAGCAGTCAATCCTCAGGGGTCCAGACCCAGTACTTC
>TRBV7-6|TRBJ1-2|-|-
CARFRCHGYTF
TGTGCTCGATTTCGGTGTCATGGCTACACCTTC
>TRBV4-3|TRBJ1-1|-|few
CASSQVLWNTEAFF
TGCGCCAGCAGCCAAGTTCTTTGGAACACTGAAGCTTTCTTT
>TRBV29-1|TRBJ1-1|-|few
CSVAGTATEAFF
TGCAGCGTTGCCGGAACCGCCACTGAAGCTTTCTTT
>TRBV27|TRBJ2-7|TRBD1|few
CASSTDRGEQYF
TGTGCCAGCAGTACGGACAGGGGTGAGCAGTACTTC
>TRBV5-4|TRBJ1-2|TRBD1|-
CASSLGQGDGYTF
TGTGCCAGCAGCTTGGGACAGGGGGACGGCTACACCTTC
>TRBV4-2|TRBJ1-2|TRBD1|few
CASSQGYRGNYGYTF
TGTGCCAGCAGCCAAGGCTACAGGGGGAACTATGGCTACACCTTC
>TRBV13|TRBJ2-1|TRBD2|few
CASSLYGVAGVLEQFF
TGTGCCAGCAGCTTGTACGGGGTAGCGGGAGTATTAGAGCAGTTCTTC
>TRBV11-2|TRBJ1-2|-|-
CASSLTFLGYTF
TGTGCCAGCAGCTTAACATTTCTCGGCTACACCTTC
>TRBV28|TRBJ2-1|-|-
CASSRTGTPNNEQFF
TGTGCCAGCAGTCGTACCGGGACACCAAACAATGAGCAGTTCTTC
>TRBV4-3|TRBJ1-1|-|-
CASSQERNTEAFF
TGCGCCAGCAGCCAAGAGAGGAACACTGAAGCTTTCTTT
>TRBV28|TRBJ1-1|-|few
CASSFPGARTEAFF
TGTGCCAGCAGTTTCCCAGGAGCACGCACTGAAGCTTTCTTT
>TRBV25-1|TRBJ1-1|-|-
CASSELSTEAFF
TGTGCCAGCAGTGAACTGAGTACTGAAGCTTTCTTT
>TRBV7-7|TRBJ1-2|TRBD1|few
CAVGRDREFYGYTF
TGTGCCGTTGGCCGGGACAGGGAATTCTATGGCTACACCTTC
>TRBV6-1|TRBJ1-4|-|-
CASSAGGLFEKLFF
TGTGCCAGCAGTGCGGGCGGTTTATTTGAAAAACTGTTTTTT
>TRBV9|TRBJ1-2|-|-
CASSGRPKLAPGDYGYTF
TGTGCCAGCAGCGGACGCCCAAAGCTGGCACCAGGGGACTATGGCTACACCTTC